The T cell receptor beta chain described here comes from a study of blood T cell repertoires in COVID-19. Background on the study: In each case, the material was cDNA or gDNA derived from T cells, B-cell-depleted T cells, or PBMCs.

As processed by the authors: Scientists estimated how many nucleated cells there were by amplifying reference gene primers. Here immunoSEQ multiplex PCR was the method, and the copy in TCRdb shows in-frame clones only, minus some. V, J and clone size are taken as reported in that table, and D and trimming were inferred from the DNA itself. The data show roughly 340,000 clones, more than 75% seen once. Seattle participants joined during active infection and were tracked over time. The origin of this receptor is a woman aged 45-60 years with COVID-19, enrolled during active disease. Material: peripheral blood.

This CDR3 reads CASSEATGANTEAFF. CDR3 DNA: TGTGCCAGCAGTGAAGCCACAGGGGCAAACACTGAAGCTTTCTTT. V usage is TRBV6-1 and J usage is TRBJ1-1; TRBD1 matches at 7 bases. The CDR3 loop spans 15 amino acids. CDR1 is MNHNS, CDR2 SASEGT, per germline. The V gene end was trimmed by 0 bases and the J gene end by 2 bases; junction bases not matched to a gene: 3.